This T cell receptor (beta chain) derives from a study of post-analysis software for immune sequencing data. Study outcomes and limitations: F measure grouped same-batch samples tightly together. Higher frequency in patients than in controls was seen for a handful of TRBV segments, with TRBV5-6, TRBV5-1 and TRBV20-1 among them.

This clonotype was detected many times. The antigen is unknown. The authors incorporated unique molecular identifiers into the TCR beta cDNA libraries. MiXCR, applied by TCRdb to the PCR reads, yields one record per CDR3 protein. The sample contains some 190,000 distinct CDR3 sequences, over 25% of which appear only once. V was shortened by 6 bases and J by 2 bases, with 14 bases between the two germline ends. Germline V gives CDR1 MNHEY, CDR2 SVGAGI. This CDR3 is 15 amino acids long. The sample consisted of blood. The sequence derives from a girl aged 2-17 years with multiple sclerosis. The chain is built from TRBV6-5 and TRBJ1-5, with D tentatively TRBD1 (6 bases). CDR3 DNA sequence: TGTGCCAGCAGCCTGACAGGCGGGGGCAATCAGCCCCAGCATTTT. As protein: CASSLTGGGNQPQHF.